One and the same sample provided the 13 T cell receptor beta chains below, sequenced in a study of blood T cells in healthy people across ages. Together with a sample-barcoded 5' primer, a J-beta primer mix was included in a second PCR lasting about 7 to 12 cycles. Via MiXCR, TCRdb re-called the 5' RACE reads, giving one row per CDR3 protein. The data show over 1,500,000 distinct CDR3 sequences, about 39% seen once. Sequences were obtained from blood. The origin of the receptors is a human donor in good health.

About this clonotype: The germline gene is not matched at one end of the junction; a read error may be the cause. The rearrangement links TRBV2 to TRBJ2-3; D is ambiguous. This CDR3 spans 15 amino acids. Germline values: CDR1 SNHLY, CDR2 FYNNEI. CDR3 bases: TGTACCAGCAGTGATCTGATAAGCCCCACAGATACGCAGTATTTT. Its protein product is CTSSDLISPTDTQYF.

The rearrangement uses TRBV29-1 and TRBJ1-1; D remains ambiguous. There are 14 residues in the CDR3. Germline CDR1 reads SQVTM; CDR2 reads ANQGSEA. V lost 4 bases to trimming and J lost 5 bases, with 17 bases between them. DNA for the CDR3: TGCAGCGTTGTTGGTGGCCTTTTGGGGACTGAAGCTTTCTTT. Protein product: CSVVGGLLGTEAFF.

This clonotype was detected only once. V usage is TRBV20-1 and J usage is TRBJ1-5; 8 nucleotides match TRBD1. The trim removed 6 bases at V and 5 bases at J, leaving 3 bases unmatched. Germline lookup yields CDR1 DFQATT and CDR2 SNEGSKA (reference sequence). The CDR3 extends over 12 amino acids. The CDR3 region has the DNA TGCAGTGCCTACAGGGGGTATCAGCCCCAGCATTTT. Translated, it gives CSAYRGYQPQHF.

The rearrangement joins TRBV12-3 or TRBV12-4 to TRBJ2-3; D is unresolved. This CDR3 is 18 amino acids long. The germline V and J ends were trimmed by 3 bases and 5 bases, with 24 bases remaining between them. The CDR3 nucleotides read TGTGCCAGCAGTTTCGTCGTCGGATCGCTTCTGGATGGAGATACGCAGTATTTT. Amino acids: CASSFVVGSLLDGDTQYF.

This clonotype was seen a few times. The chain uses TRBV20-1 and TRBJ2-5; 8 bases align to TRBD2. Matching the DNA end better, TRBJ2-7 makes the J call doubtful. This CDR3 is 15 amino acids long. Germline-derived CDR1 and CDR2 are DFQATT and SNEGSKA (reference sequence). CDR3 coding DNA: TGCAGTGCTAGAGACCCGGGGGGGACGACCTACGAGCAGTACTTC. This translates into CSARDPGGTTYEQYF.

The chain's CDR3 is CASSQDWRDNEQFF. Here the CDR3 DNA reads TGTGCCAGCAGCCAAGATTGGCGTGACAATGAGCAGTTCTTC. V is TRBV4-2 and J is TRBJ2-1; unclear D gene. The V end lost 0 bases, the J end lost 5 bases, and 8 bases lay between the germline ends. The CDR3 spans 14 residues. Per the germline V gene, CDR1 is LGHNA and CDR2 is YNFKEQ.

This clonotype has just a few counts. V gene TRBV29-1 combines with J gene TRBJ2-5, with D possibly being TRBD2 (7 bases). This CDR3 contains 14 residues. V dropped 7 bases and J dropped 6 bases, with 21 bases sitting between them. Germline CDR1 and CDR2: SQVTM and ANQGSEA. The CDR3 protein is CSAETGGAEQTQYF. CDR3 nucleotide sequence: TGCAGCGCCGAGACGGGGGGCGCGGAGCAGACCCAGTACTTC.

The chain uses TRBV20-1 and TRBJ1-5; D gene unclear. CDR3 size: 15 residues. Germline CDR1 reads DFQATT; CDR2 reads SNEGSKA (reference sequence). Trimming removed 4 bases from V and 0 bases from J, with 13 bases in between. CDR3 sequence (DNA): TGCAGTGCTACCGCAGGTGGGGATAGCAATCAGCCCCAGCATTTT. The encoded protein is CSATAGGDSNQPQHF.

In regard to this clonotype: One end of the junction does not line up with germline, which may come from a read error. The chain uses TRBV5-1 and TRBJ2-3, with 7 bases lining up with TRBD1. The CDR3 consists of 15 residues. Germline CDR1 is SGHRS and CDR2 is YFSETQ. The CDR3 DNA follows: TGCGCCAGCAGCTACGACAGGGCTGACACAGATACGCGGTATTTT. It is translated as CASSYDRADTDTRYF.

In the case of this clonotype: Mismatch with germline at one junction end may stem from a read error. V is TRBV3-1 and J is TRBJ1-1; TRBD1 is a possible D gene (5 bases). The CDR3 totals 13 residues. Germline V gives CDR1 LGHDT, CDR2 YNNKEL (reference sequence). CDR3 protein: CASSQIGGTEAFF. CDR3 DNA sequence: TGCGCCAGCAGCCAAATTGGGGGCACTGAAGCTTTCTTT.

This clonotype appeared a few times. The CDR3 loop reads CASSQPLAQTWGSEADYGYTF. CDR3 DNA: TGTGCCAGCAGCCAACCCCTAGCCCAAACGTGGGGGTCCGAAGCTGACTATGGCTACACCTTC. The V and J genes are TRBV4-2 and TRBJ1-2, with D maybe TRBD1 (5 bases). From germline, CDR1 is LGHNA and CDR2 YNFKEQ. The ends were cut back, 2 bases at V and 3 bases at J, with 31 bases in the middle. This CDR3 has 21 residues.

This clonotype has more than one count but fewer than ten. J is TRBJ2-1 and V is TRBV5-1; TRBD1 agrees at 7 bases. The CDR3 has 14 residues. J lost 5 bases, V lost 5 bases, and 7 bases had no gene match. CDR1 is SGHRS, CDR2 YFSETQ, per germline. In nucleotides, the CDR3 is TGCGCCAGCAGTTCACAGGGGACCCACAATGAGCAGTTCTTC. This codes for CASSSQGTHNEQFF.

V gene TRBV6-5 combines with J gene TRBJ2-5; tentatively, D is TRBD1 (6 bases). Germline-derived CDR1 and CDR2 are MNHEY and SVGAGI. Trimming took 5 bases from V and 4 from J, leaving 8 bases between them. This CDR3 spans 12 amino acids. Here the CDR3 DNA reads TGTGCCAGCAGTACAGGGACAGAGACCCAGTACTTC. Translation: CASSTGTETQYF.